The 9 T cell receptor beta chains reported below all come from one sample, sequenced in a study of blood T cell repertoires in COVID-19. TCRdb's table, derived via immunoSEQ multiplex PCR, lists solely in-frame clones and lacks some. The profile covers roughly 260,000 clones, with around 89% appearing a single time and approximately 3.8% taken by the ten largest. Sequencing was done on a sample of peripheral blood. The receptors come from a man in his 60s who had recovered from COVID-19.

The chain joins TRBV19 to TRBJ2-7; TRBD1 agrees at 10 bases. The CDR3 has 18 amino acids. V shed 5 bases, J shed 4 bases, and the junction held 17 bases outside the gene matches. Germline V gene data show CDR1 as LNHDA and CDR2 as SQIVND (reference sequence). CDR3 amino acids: CASSPTGTGVLFSYEQYF. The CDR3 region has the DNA TGTGCCAGTAGTCCAACCGGGACAGGGGTCCTATTTTCATACGAGCAGTACTTC.

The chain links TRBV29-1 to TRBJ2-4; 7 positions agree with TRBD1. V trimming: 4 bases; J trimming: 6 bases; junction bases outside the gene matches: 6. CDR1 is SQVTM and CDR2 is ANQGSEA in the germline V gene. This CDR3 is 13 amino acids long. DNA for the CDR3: TGCAGCGTTGTAGAAGGGGGCGGAAACATTCAGTACTTC. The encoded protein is CSVVEGGGNIQYF.

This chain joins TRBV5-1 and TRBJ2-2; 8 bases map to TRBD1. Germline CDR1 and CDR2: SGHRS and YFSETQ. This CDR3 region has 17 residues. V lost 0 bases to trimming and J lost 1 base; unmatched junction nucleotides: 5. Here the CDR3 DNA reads TGCGCCAGCAGCTTGGCTCAGGGGGCAAAGAACACCGGGGAGCTGTTTTTT. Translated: CASSLAQGAKNTGELFF.

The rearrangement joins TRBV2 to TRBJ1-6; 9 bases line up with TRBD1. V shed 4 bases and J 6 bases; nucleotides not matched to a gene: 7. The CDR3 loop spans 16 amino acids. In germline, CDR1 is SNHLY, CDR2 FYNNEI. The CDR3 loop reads CASSAALQGANSPLHF. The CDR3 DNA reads TGTGCCAGCAGTGCAGCCCTACAGGGGGCTAATTCACCCCTCCACTTT.

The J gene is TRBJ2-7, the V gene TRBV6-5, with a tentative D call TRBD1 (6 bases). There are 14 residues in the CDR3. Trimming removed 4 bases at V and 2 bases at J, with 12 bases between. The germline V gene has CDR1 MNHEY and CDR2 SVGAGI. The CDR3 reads CASSSTGLAYEQYF. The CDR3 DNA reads TGTGCCAGCAGTTCGACAGGCCTCGCCTACGAGCAGTACTTC.

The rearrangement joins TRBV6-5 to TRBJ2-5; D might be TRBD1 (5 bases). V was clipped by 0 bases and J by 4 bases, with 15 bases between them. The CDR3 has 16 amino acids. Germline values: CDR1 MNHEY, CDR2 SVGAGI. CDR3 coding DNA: TGTGCCAGCAGTTACTCGCCAGGGTCTGTCGGAGAGACCCAGTACTTC. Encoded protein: CASSYSPGSVGETQYF.

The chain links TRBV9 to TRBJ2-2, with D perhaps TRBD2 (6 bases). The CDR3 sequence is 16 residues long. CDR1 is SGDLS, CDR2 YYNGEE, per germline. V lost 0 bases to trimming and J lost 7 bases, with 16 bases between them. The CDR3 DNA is TGTGCCAGCAGCGTAGTGCGGGGACGCACGGGCGGGGAGCTGTTTTTT. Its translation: CASSVVRGRTGGELFF.

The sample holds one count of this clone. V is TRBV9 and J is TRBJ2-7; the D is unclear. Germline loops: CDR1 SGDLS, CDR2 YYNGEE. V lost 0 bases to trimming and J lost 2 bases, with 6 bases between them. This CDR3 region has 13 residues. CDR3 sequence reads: CASSVGSAYEQYF. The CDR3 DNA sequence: TGTGCCAGCAGCGTAGGGTCGGCCTACGAGCAGTACTTC.

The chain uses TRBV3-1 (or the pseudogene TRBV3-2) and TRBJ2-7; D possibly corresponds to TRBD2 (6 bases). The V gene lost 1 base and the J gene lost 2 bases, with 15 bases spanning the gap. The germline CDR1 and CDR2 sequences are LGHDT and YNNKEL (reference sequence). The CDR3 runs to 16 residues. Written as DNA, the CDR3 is TGTGCCAGCAGCCAAGGCGGGGCGGGGCGAACCTACGAGCAGTACTTC. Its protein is CASSQGGAGRTYEQYF.